This TCR beta chain was recorded in a study of blood T cell repertoires in COVID-19. The overall study: There were acute and convalescent COVID-19 samples, and they came from the United States, Italy and Spain. Nucleic acid was either cDNA or gDNA, and it came from T cells, B-cell-depleted T cells, or PBMCs.

In the original processing: Estimation of nucleated cell counts was performed using reference gene primer amplification. The method was immunoSEQ multiplex PCR; TCRdb's version includes in-frame clones alone and lacks a portion of them. D and trimming come from the DNA, and the V and J calls and clone size come from that table. The sample consists of roughly 170,000 clones, about 85% of them appearing once. The sequence came from a man between 60 and 75 years old who had recovered from COVID-19. The specimen was peripheral blood.

The CDR3 reads CASSIGGTDTQYF. The CDR3 bases are TGTGCCAGTAGTATCGGGGGCACAGATACGCAGTATTTT. The rearrangement links TRBV19 to TRBJ2-3; tentatively, D is TRBD2 (5 bases). Germline values: CDR1 LNHDA, CDR2 SQIVND (reference sequence). The CDR3 runs to 13 residues. V was trimmed by 3 bases and J by 1 base, leaving 5 bases between them.